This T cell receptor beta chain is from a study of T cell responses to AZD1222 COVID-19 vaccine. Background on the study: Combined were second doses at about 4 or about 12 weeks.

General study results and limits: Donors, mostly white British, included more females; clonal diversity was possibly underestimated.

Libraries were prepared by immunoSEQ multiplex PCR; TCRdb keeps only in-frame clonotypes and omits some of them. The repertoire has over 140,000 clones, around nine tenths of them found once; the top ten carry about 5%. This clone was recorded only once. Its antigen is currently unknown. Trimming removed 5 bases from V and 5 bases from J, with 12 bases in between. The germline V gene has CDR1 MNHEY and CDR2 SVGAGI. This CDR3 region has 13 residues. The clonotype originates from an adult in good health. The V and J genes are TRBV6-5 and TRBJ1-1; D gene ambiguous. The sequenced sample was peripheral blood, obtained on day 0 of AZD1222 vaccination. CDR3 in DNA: TGTGCCAGCAGTACGAATCGGGGAACTGAAGCTTTCTTT. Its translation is CASSTNRGTEAFF.